This passage covers 18 T cell receptor beta chains from one sample sequenced in a study of cytomegalovirus exposure and HLA in healthy donors. Amplification used 60 Vbeta primers and 13 Jbeta primers. Data came from immunoSEQ multiplex PCR; TCRdb stores just in-frame clones and leaves some out. The repertoire includes under 170,000 clones, roughly three quarters of them detected once, and roughly 3.4% sits in the top ten. The material sequenced was PBMCs. These receptors all stem from a human donor in good health.

This chain joins TRBV5-4 and TRBJ1-3, with D possibly TRBD1 on 6 matching bases. V was cut by 0 bases and J by 0 bases, with 16 bases left in between. The CDR3 length is 18 residues. Germline CDR1 is SGHNT and CDR2 is YYREEE (reference sequence). The CDR3 here is CASSLAKGEGFSGNTIYF. CDR3 DNA sequence: TGTGCCAGCAGCTTGGCCAAGGGGGAGGGCTTCTCTGGAAACACCATATATTTT.

In its sample, this clone was seen once. The chain joins TRBV5-1 to TRBJ2-7; no definite D call. V was cut by 0 bases and J by 2 bases, with 12 bases left in between. The germline V gene encodes CDR1 SGHRS and CDR2 YFSETQ. The length of the CDR3 is 15 residues. The CDR3 DNA reads as TGCGCCAGCAGCTTGGAGAATGTTTCTACCTACGAGCAGTACTTC. Amino acids: CASSLENVSTYEQYF.

This clone occurred a few times. The chain carries TRBV29-1 and TRBJ1-1, with a weak D call TRBD1 (5 bases). Deletions cut 4 bases from V and 2 bases from J, with 11 bases between. In germline, CDR1 is SQVTM, CDR2 ANQGSEA. The CDR3 totals 13 residues. The CDR3 here is CSVVRGTNTEAFF. The DNA of the CDR3 is TGCAGCGTTGTCCGGGGGACCAACACTGAAGCTTTCTTT.

The rearrangement joins TRBV19 to TRBJ2-4, with TRBD1 matching 9 bases. V lost 4 bases, J lost 8 bases, and 3 bases stayed unmatched. The CDR3 extends over 13 amino acids. Germline CDR1 and CDR2: LNHDA and SQIVND (reference sequence). This CDR3 reads CASSKGQGDIQYF. CDR3 bases: TGTGCCAGTAGTAAGGGACAGGGTGACATTCAGTACTTC.

This clone was found once. The gene calls are TRBV27 and TRBJ1-2; tentatively, D is TRBD1 (6 bases). This CDR3 has 15 amino acids. CDR1 MNHEY and CDR2 SMNVEV come from the germline V gene (reference sequence). V was shortened by 0 bases and J by 4 bases, with 12 bases between the two germline ends. The CDR3 spells CASSLSPQGTYGYTF. The CDR3 DNA reads TGTGCCAGCAGTTTATCACCTCAGGGGACCTATGGCTACACCTTC.

The rearrangement uses TRBV5-1 and TRBJ1-1, with 8 bases that match TRBD1. Unmatched junction bases numbered 7, after V lost 0 bases and J lost 6 bases. Germline values: CDR1 SGHRS, CDR2 YFSETQ. This CDR3 contains 15 residues. CDR3 sequence (DNA): TGCGCCAGCAGCTTGGGACAGGGGTCTTACGCTGAAGCTTTCTTT. It is translated as CASSLGQGSYAEAFF.

The J gene is TRBJ1-5, the V gene TRBV7-8, with 8 positions matching TRBD1. Germline V CDR1 and CDR2: SGHVS, FQNEAQ. The CDR3 is 15 amino acids. Trimming cost V 4 bases and J 3 bases; bases outside gene matches: 5. The CDR3 bases are TGTGCCAGCAGCTCAGACAGGGGCCTCAATCAGCCCCAGCATTTT. Translating it yields CASSSDRGLNQPQHF.

The chain uses TRBV7-9 and TRBJ2-2; D might be TRBD1 (5 bases). Germline CDR1 reads SEHNR; CDR2 reads FQNEAQ (reference sequence). V shed 3 bases and J shed 6 bases, with 14 bases lying between them. This CDR3 contains 15 residues. CDR3 loop: CASSFQGTGPGELFF. The CDR3 DNA sequence: TGTGCCAGCAGCTTCCAGGGAACTGGCCCCGGGGAGCTGTTTTTT.

The V call is TRBV7-8, the J call TRBJ1-6, with TRBD1 matching 7 bases. The CDR3 spans 16 residues. Germline loops: CDR1 SGHVS, CDR2 FQNEAQ. After removal of 0 bases from V and 9 bases from J, the junction contained 8 bases not matched to a gene. The chain's CDR3 is CASSLAGGSSGSPLHF. In DNA form, the CDR3 reads TGTGCCAGCAGCTTAGCAGGGGGCTCCTCGGGTTCACCCCTCCACTTT.

Regarding this clone: This specimen includes other DNA sequences encoding the same CDR3. The chain's CDR3 is CASSSRAGASTDTQYF. In DNA, the CDR3 is TGCGCCAGCAGCTCCCGAGCGGGCGCTAGCACAGATACGCAGTATTTT. The rearrangement uses TRBV5-1 and TRBJ2-3; D is possibly TRBD2 (6 bases). The CDR3 spans 16 residues. Trimming shortened V by 3 bases and J by 0 bases, and 14 bases separated the two germline ends. From germline, CDR1 is SGHRS and CDR2 YFSETQ.

This chain uses TRBV5-8 with TRBJ1-2; the match to TRBD1 covers 10 bases. The CDR3 is 14 residues long. J was trimmed by 5 bases and V by 1 base; bases with no gene match: 2. The germline V gene encodes CDR1 SGHTS and CDR2 YDEGEE. The CDR3 DNA sequence: TGTGCCAGCAGCTTGTGGACAGGGGGTTATGGCTACACCTTC. Protein product: CASSLWTGGYGYTF.

In this sample, this clone turned up once. The V call is TRBV27, the J call TRBJ2-3; D call uncertain. This CDR3 is built from 13 residues. V was cut by 3 bases and J by 4 bases, with 8 bases left in between. Germline CDR1 and CDR2: MNHEY and SMNVEV (reference sequence). The CDR3 loop is CASSFGLADTQYF. CDR3 nucleotide sequence: TGTGCCAGCAGTTTCGGTTTGGCAGATACGCAGTATTTT.

The V gene is TRBV27, the J gene TRBJ2-5; 8 nucleotides match TRBD2. With V trimmed by 1 base and J by 4 bases, 17 bases remained unmatched. CDR3 length: 19 residues. Per germline, CDR1 MNHEY and CDR2 SMNVEV (reference sequence). CDR3 protein: CASSLFSPPSGRGGETQYF. The CDR3 region has the DNA TGTGCCAGCAGTTTATTCAGCCCTCCGAGCGGGAGAGGCGGAGAGACCCAGTACTTC.

The chain is built from TRBV2 and TRBJ1-3, with a possible D match to TRBD1 (5 bases). From germline, CDR1 is SNHLY and CDR2 FYNNEI. V lost 6 bases, J lost 1 base, and 13 bases lay in between. This CDR3 comprises 15 residues. The CDR3 nucleotides read TGTGCCAGCAGCGCCGACAGTAGTTCTGGAAACACCATATATTTT. This encodes CASSADSSSGNTIYF.

The chain is built from TRBV19 and TRBJ1-5; D remains unclear. Trimming took 0 bases from V and 4 from J, leaving 7 bases between them. Germline V CDR1 and CDR2: LNHDA, SQIVND (reference sequence). CDR3 length: 14 amino acids. This CDR3 reads CASSIDGENQPQHF. CDR3 DNA sequence: TGTGCCAGTAGTATAGATGGGGAGAATCAGCCCCAGCATTTT.

The chain links TRBV30 to TRBJ2-7, with D possibly being TRBD2 (5 bases). With 4 bases removed from V and 5 bases from J, the gap between germline ends came to 12 bases. Germline-derived CDR1 and CDR2 are GTSNPN and SVGIG (reference sequence). The CDR3 consists of 12 residues. CDR3 in amino acids: CAWTPGRDEQYF. The CDR3 DNA reads as TGTGCCTGGACCCCCGGGCGGGACGAGCAGTACTTC. Combining the CDR3 with reference TRBV30 and TRBJ2-7 gives the whole variable domain SQTIHQWPATLVQPVGSPLSLECTVEGTSNPNLYWYRQAAGRGLQLLFYSVGIGQISSEVPQNLSASRPQDRQFILSSKKLLLSDSGFYLCAWTPGRDEQYFGPGTRLTVT.

This sequence joins TRBV7-9 and TRBJ1-1; D not certain. V dropped 5 bases and J dropped 5 bases, with 24 bases sitting between them. The length of the CDR3 is 17 residues. Germline assignment: CDR1 SEHNR and CDR2 FQNEAQ (reference sequence). The CDR3 DNA reads TGTGCCAGCAGCCTCCCTGCCGGAAAGGAGCCGTTAACTGAAGCTTTCTTT. Translation: CASSLPAGKEPLTEAFF.

This chain joins TRBV25-1 and TRBJ2-5; TRBD2 agrees at 7 bases. The germline CDR1 and CDR2 sequences are MGHDK and SYGVNS. The CDR3 loop spans 15 amino acids. V lost 6 bases, J lost 5 bases, and 12 bases stayed unmatched. The CDR3 nucleotides read TGTGCCAGCAGCCCCTGGGGGGGACTGGGGGAGACCCAGTACTTC. This encodes CASSPWGGLGETQYF.